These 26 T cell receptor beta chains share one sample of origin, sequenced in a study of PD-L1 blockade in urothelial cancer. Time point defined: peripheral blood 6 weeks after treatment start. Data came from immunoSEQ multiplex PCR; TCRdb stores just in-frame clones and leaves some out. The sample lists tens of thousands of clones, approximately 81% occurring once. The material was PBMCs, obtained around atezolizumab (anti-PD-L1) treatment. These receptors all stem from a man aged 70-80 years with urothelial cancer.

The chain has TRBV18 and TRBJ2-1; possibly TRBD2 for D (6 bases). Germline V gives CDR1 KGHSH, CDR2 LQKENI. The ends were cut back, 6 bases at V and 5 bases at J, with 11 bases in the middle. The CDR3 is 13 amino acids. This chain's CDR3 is CASSSTSNNEQFF. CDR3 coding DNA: TGTGCCAGCTCCTCGACTAGTAACAATGAGCAGTTCTTC.

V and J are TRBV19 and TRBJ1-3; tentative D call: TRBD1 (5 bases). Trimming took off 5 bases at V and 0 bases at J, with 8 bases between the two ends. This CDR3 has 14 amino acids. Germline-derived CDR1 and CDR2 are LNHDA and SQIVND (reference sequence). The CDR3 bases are TGTGCCAGTAGTCGGGGGGGCTCTGGAAACACCATATATTTT. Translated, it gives CASSRGGSGNTIYF.

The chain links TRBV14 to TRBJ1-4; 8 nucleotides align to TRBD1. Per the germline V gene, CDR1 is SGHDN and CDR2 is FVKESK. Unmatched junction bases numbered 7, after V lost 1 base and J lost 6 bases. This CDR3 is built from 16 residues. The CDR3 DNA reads TGTGCCAGCAGCCAAGGGAGCGGACAGGGTTATGAAAAACTGTTTTTT. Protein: CASSQGSGQGYEKLFF.

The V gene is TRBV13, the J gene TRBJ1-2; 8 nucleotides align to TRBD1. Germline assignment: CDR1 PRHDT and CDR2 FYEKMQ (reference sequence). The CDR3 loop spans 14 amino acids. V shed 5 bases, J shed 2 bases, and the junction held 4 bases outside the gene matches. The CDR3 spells CASSARGRNYGYTF. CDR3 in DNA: TGTGCCAGCAGCGCCAGGGGGCGGAACTATGGCTACACCTTC.

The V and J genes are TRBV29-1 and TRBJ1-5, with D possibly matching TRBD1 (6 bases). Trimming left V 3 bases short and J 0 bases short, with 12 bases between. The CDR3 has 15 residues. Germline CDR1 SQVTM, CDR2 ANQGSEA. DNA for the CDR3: TGCAGCGTTGACAGACAGGTTGATAGCAATCAGCCCCAGCATTTT. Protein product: CSVDRQVDSNQPQHF.

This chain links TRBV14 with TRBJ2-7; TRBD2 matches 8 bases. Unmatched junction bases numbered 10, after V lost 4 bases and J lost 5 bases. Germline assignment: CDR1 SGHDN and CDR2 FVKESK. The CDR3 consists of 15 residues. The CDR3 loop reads CASSPPSGGPNEQYF. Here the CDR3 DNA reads TGTGCCAGCAGCCCCCCCTCGGGGGGGCCGAACGAGCAGTACTTC. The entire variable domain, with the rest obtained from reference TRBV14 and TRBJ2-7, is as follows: EAGVTQFPSHSVIEKGQTVTLRCDPISGHDNLYWYRRVMGKEIKFLLHFVKESKQDESGMPNNRFLAERTGGTYSTLKVQPAELEDSGVYFCASSPPSGGPNEQYFGPGTRLTVT.

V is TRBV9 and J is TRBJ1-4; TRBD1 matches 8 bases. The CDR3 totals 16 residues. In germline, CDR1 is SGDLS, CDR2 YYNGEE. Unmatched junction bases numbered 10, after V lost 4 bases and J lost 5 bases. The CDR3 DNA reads TGTGCCAGCAGCCTCTCCGGACAGGGTTGGAATGAAAAACTGTTTTTT. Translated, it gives CASSLSGQGWNEKLFF.

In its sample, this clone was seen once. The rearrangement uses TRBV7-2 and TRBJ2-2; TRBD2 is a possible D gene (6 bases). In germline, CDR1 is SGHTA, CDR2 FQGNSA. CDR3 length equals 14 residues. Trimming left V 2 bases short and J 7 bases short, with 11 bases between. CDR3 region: CASSLRVRGGELFF. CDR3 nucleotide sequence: TGTGCCAGCAGCTTAAGGGTGCGGGGCGGGGAGCTGTTTTTT.

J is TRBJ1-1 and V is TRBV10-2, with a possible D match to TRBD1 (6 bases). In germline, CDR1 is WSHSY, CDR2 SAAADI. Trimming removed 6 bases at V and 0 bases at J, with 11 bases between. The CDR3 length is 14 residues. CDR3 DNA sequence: TGCGCCAGCAGGGACAGCGAGATGAACACTGAAGCTTTCTTT. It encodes CASRDSEMNTEAFF.

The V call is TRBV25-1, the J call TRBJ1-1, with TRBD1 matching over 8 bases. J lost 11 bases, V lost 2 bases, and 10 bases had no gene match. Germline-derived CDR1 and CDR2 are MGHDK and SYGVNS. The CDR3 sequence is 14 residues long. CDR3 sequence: CASSEPGQGKDAFF. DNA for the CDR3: TGTGCCAGCAGTGAACCAGGACAGGGCAAAGACGCTTTCTTT.

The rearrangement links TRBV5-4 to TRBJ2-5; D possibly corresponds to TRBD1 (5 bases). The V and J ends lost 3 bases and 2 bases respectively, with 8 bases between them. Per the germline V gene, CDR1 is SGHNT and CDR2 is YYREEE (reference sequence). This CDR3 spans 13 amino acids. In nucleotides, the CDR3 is TGTGCCAGCAGCTCCAGGGTACAAGAGACCCAGTACTTC. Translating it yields CASSSRVQETQYF.

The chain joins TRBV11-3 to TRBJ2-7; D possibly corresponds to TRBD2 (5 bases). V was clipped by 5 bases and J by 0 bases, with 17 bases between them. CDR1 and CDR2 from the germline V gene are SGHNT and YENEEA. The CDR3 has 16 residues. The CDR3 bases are TGTGCCAGCAGCCCGTTACCGGGTCGGGGCTCCTACGAGCAGTACTTC. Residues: CASSPLPGRGSYEQYF.

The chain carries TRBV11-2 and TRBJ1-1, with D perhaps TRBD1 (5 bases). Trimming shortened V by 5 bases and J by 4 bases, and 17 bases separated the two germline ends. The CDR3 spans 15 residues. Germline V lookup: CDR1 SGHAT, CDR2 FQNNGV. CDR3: CASSTRHRSLTEAFF. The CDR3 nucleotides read TGTGCCAGCAGCACCCGTCACAGGAGCCTCACTGAAGCTTTCTTT.

CDR3 coding DNA: TGCGCCAGCAGTCAATCAGGGGTAGGTAGGGGCAATCAGCCCCAGCATTTT. This sequence encodes CASSQSGVGRGNQPQHF. The genes are TRBV23-1 and TRBJ1-5; D might be TRBD1 (5 bases). TRBV23-1 is known as an ORF, though its function is uncertain. Trimming shortened V by 0 bases and J by 2 bases, and 14 bases separated the two germline ends. The CDR3 is 17 residues long.

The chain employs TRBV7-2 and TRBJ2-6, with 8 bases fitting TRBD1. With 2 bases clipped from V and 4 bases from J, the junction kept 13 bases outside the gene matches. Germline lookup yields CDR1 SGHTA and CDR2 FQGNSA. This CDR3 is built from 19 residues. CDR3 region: CASSLLRGQGATGANVLTF. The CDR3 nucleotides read TGTGCCAGCAGCTTATTGAGGGGGCAGGGGGCTACCGGGGCCAACGTCCTGACTTTC.

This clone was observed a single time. This CDR3 is CASSSGQGNYGYTF. The CDR3, as DNA: TGTGCCAGCAGTTCCGGACAGGGCAACTATGGCTACACCTTC. The chain carries TRBV25-1 and TRBJ1-2, with 8 nucleotides matching TRBD1. Germline-derived CDR1 and CDR2 are MGHDK and SYGVNS. With 5 bases clipped from V and 2 bases from J, the junction kept 4 bases outside the gene matches. This CDR3 comprises 14 residues.

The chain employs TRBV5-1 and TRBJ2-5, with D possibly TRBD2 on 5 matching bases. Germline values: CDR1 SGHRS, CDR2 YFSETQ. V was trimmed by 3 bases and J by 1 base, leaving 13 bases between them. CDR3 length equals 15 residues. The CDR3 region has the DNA TGCGCCAGCAGCTCACCCGAGGGCTTCCAAGAGACCCAGTACTTC. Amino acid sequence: CASSSPEGFQETQYF.

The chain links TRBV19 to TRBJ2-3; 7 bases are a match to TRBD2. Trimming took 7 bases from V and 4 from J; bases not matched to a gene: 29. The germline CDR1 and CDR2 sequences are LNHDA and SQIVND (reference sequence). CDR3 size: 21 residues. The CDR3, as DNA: TGTGCCAGTATAGTTATCGGTGGTCGATTGACTAGCTCAGGAGGGGCAGATACGCAGTATTTT. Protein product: CASIVIGGRLTSSGGADTQYF.

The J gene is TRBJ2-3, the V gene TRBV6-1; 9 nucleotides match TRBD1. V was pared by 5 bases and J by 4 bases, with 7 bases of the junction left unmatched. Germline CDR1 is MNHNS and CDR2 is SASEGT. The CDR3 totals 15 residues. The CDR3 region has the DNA TGTGCCAGCAGTCTCGGGACAGGGCTTGCAGATACGCAGTATTTT. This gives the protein CASSLGTGLADTQYF.

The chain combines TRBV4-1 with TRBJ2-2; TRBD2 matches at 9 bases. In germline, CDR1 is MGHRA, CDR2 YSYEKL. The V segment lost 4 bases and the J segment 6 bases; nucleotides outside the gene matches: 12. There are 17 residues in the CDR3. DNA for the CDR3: TGCGCCAGCAGCCGATTGCCGGGACTAGCCCTCGCCGGGGAGCTGTTTTTT. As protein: CASSRLPGLALAGELFF.

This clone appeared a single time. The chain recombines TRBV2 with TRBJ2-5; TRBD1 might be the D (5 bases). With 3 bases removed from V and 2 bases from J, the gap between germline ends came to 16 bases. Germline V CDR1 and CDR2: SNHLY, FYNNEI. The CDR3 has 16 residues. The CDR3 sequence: CASSEGRVKPQETQYF. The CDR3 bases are TGTGCCAGCAGTGAGGGCAGGGTCAAACCTCAAGAGACCCAGTACTTC.

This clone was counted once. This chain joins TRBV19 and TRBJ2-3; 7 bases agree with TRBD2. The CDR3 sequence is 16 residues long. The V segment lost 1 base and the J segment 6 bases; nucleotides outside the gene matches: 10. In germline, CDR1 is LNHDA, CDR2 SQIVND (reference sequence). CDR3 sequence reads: CASSIGGRGGWDTQYF. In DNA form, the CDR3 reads TGTGCCAGTAGTATAGGTGGACGCGGGGGTTGGGATACGCAGTATTTT.

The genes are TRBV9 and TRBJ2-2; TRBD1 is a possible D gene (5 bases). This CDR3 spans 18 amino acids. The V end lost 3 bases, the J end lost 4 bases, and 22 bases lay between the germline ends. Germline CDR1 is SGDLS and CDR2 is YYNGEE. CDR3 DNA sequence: TGTGCCAGCAGCGCCCTCTCCTCGGTGGGGCGACGCACCGGGGAGCTGTTTTTT. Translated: CASSALSSVGRRTGELFF.

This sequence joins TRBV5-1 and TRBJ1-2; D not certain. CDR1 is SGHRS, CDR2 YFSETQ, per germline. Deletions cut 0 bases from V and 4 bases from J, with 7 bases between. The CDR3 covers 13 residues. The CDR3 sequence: CASSLEATYGYTF. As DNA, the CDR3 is TGCGCCAGCAGCTTGGAAGCCACCTATGGCTACACCTTC. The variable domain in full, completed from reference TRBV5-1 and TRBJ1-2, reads KAGVTQTPRYLIKTRGQQVTLSCSPISGHRSVSWYQQTPGQGLQFLFEYFSETQRNKGNFPGRFSGRQFSNSRSEMNVSTLELGDSALYLCASSLEATYGYTFGSGTRLTVV.

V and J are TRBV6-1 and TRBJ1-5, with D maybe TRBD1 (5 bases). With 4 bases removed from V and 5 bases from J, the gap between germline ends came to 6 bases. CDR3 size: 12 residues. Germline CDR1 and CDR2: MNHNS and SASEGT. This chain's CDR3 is CASSAGDQPQHF. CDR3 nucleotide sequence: TGTGCCAGCAGTGCGGGGGATCAGCCCCAGCATTTT.

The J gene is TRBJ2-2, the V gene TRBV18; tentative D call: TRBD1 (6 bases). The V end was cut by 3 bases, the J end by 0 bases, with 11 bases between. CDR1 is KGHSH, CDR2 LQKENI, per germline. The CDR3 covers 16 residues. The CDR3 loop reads CASSPSGAANTGELFF. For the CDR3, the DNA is TGTGCCAGCTCACCTTCAGGGGCAGCGAACACCGGGGAGCTGTTTTTT.